This entry is about one TCR beta chain. What it recognizes is unknown. Busulfan-fludarabine conditioning, marrow transplant, and cyclophosphamide on days +3 and +4 were administered. The data belong to a study of T cells after posttransplantation cyclophosphamide. Overall study findings and caveats: Later post-transplant blood repertoires were often dominated by donor CD8+ memory clones. Skin or GI-infiltrating T cells shared few TRB sequences with blood. Recipient CMV seropositivity and CMV reactivation strongly tracked TRB clonality.

CDR1 MNHNS and CDR2 SASEGT come from the germline V gene. V was clipped by 8 bases and J by 3 bases, with 8 bases between them. The CDR3 extends over 13 amino acids. Using immunoSEQ multiplex PCR, the repertoire was profiled, and TCRdb retains in-frame clones only, with some absent. The sample has some 45,000 clones, 90% seen once; the top ten hold 2% to 2.5%. The TCR originated in a male patient in his sixties or seventies who received an allogeneic stem cell transplant from a related donor and was CMV-positive. Some T cells may be supplied by the graft donor. The material sequenced was PBMCs, taken about 60 days after allogeneic stem cell transplant with posttransplant cyclophosphamide. The V call is TRBV6-1, the J call TRBJ2-6, with D uncertain. The CDR3 is CASGTDGANVLTF. CDR3 DNA: TGTGCCAGCGGTACAGATGGGGCCAACGTCCTGACTTTC.